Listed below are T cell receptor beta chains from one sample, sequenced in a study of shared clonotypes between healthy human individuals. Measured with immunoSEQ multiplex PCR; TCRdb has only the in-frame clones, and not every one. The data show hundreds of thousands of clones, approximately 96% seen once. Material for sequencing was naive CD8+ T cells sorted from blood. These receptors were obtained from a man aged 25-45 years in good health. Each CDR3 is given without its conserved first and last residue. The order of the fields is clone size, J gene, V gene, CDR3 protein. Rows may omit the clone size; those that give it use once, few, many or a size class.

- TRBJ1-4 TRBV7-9 ASSLVGKAEEKLF
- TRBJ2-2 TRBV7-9 ASSPRPGQVVDTGELF
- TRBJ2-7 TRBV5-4 ASSLRTGGDEQY
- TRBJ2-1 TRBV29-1 SVVKATDNEQF
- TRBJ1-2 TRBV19 ASSIKERRWGYT
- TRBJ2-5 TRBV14 ASSTFDGSLEETQY
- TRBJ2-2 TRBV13 ASSSSRLGLAMFGELF
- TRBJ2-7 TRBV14 ASSRLAGALNEQY
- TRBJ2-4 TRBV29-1 SVEGRPRDRAKNIQY
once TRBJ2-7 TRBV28 ASSSSHIGTGGGRTYEQY
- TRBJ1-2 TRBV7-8 ASSPRAGTDNYGYT
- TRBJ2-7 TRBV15 ATSRDLGQTDEQY
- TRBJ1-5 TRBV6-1 ATQKGGINQPQH
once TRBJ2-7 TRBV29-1 SVEDREGSGRGLGQY
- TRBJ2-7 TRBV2 ASNPDRSRSYEQY
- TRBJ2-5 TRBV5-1 ASSIPPTTGQETQY
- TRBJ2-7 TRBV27 ASSNTGTSGFYEQY
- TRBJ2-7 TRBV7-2 ASSTTGYPPPGEQY
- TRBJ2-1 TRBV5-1 ASSLQQGWDNEQF
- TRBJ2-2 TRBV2 ASSEFGGELF
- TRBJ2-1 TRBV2 ASSEPGGGRSDEQF
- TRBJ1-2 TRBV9 ASSVGQGPEYGYT
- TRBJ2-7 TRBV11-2 ASSLNRDYSYEQY
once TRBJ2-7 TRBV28 ASSPMESGGRYEQY
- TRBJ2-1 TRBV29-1 SVGGRGREGYNEQF
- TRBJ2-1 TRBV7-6 ASRPLINEQF
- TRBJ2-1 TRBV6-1 ASREDRGRVNEQF
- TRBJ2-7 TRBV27 ASSPGTSTYEQY
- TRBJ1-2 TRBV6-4 ASPEVLRANYGYT
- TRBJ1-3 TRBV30 AWSVYEGNTIY
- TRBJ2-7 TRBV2 ASILQGTISYEQY
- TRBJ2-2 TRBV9 ASSPPNTGELF
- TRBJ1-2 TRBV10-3 AISESKTGTGEDYGYT
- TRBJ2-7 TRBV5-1 ASSLAGVASYEQY
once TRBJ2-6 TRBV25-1 ASSEYTSGANVLT
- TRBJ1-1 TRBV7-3 ASSPGGPGEAF
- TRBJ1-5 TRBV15 ATSRERTGNQPQH
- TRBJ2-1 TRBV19 ASSHLAGGNNEQF
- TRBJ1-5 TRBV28 ASRTKTVSNQPQH
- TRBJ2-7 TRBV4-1 ASSQLSGRAYEQY
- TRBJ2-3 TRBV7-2 ASSLEDTNYSTDTQY
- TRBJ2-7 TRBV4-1 ASSPGGDSWPEQY
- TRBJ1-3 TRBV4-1 ASSQYNGNTIY
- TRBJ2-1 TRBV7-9 ASSSTPTGTFTYNEQF
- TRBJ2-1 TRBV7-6 ASSLGGITYNEQF
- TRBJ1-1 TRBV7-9 ASSLADTAEAF
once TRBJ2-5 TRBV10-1 ASSETSMGQVWEETQY
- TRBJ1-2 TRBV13 ASSLREYGYT
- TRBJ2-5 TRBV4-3 ASSQDSASDTETQY
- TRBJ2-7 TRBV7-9 ASSLATSGRVPQTYEQY
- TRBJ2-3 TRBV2 ASGEATQY
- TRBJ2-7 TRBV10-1 ANLGQGV
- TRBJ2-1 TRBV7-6 ASSAAYYNEQF
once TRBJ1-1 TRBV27 ASSTLPGQGTGVESNTEAF
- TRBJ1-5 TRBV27 ASSLSFSGYQPQH
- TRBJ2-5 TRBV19 ASTKKGYGTGRYQETQY
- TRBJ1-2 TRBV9 ASSAGNYGYT
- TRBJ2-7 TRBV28 ASSGTDYEQY
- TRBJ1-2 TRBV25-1 ASSVPGNYGYT
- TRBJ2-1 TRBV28 ATLGLAGGGGSYNEQF